These 9 T cell receptor beta chains were all obtained from the same sample, sequenced in a study of human T cells and chemical hapten exposure. The time point was: healthy volunteer bleed at 6 weeks. The authors' total RNA extraction used unfractionated whole blood. TCRdb re-called the RACE reads through MiXCR, storing one row per CDR3 protein. This sample has around 45,000 distinct CDR3 sequences, with about 4% found just once. Specimen: whole blood. Receptors were obtained from a human donor in good health. Some clones in this sample may be carry-over from other donors' samples.

This chain joins TRBV20-1 and TRBJ1-4; D is perhaps TRBD1 (5 bases). The CDR3 spans 15 residues. V lost 3 bases, J lost 10 bases, and 21 bases lay in between. Germline V lookup: CDR1 DFQATT, CDR2 SNEGSKA (reference sequence). The CDR3 sequence: CSASHLGGSRGKLFF. CDR3 DNA sequence: TGCAGTGCTAGTCATTTGGGTGGGAGTAGGGGAAAACTGTTTTTT.

This clonotype showed up many times. The CDR3 sequence is CSARDPLPRQGEGNQPQHF. The CDR3 region has the DNA TGCAGTGCTAGAGACCCCCTGCCCCGACAGGGTGAGGGCAATCAGCCCCAGCATTTT. This rearrangement joins TRBV20-1 to TRBJ1-5; TRBD1 matches at 7 bases. Per the germline V gene, CDR1 is DFQATT and CDR2 is SNEGSKA (reference sequence). The CDR3 contains 19 residues. Germline trimming cut 0 bases from V and 2 bases from J; bases unmatched to any gene: 16.

This clonotype was seen only a few times. This chain joins TRBV6-1 and TRBJ1-1; D perhaps matches TRBD1 (6 bases). Germline V gene sequence: CDR1 MNHNS, CDR2 SASEGT. The V end was cut by 6 bases, the J end by 3 bases, with 11 bases between. This CDR3 region has 13 residues. The CDR3 spells CASRSRGDTEAFF. The CDR3 nucleotides read TGTGCCAGCAGAAGCAGGGGAGACACTGAAGCTTTCTTT.

At least ten counts were recorded for this clonotype. The genes are TRBV25-1 and TRBJ2-2; TRBD2 agrees at 10 bases. V lost 4 bases to trimming and J lost 6 bases; unmatched junction nucleotides: 5. Germline CDR1 MGHDK, CDR2 SYGVNS. The CDR3 covers 15 residues. Here the CDR3 DNA reads TGTGCCAGCAGTGTCGCTAGCGGGAGTTCCGGGGAGCTGTTTTTT. It translates to CASSVASGSSGELFF.

Many counts were recorded for this clonotype. V gene TRBV7-4 combines with J gene TRBJ2-7; no reliable D call. The CDR3 extends over 14 amino acids. The germline V and J ends were trimmed by 3 bases and 2 bases, with 11 bases remaining between them. Per the germline V gene, CDR1 is SGHVT and CDR2 is SQSDAQ. CDR3 loop: CASSFFATPYEQYF. For the CDR3, the DNA is TGTGCCAGCAGCTTTTTTGCGACACCCTACGAGCAGTACTTC.

In this sample, this clonotype turned up a few times. The chain employs TRBV28 and TRBJ1-5; unclear D gene. Germline loops: CDR1 MDHEN, CDR2 SYDVKM. CDR3 length equals 15 residues. V gave up 7 bases and J gave up 3 bases, with 16 bases separating them. CDR3 in amino acids: CASIIKGGINQPQHF. The CDR3 coding sequence is TGTGCCAGCATAATCAAGGGCGGAATCAATCAGCCCCAGCATTTT.

The rearrangement links TRBV15 to TRBJ1-3; TRBD1 is a possible D gene (6 bases). Trimming cost V 3 bases and J 0 bases, with 12 bases left between them. The CDR3 length is 16 residues. Germline V CDR1 and CDR2: LNHNV, YYDKDF (reference sequence). CDR3 nucleotide sequence: TGTGCCACCAGCAGTATGACAGGAACCTCTGGAAACACCATATATTTT. Translated: CATSSMTGTSGNTIYF.

The genes are TRBV5-1 and TRBJ2-5; 9 bases line up with TRBD2. There are 15 residues in the CDR3. Germline V gene sequence: CDR1 SGHRS, CDR2 YFSETQ. Trimming cost V 0 bases and J 4 bases; bases outside gene matches: 4. CDR3 DNA sequence: TGCGCCAGCAGCTTGGAGCTAGCGGGGAGAGAGACCCAGTACTTC. Translating it yields CASSLELAGRETQYF.

This clonotype was recorded at least ten times. This chain links TRBV30 with TRBJ1-2; the match to TRBD1 covers 7 bases. V shed 4 bases and J 0 bases; nucleotides not matched to a gene: 5. The CDR3 is 14 residues long. Germline V lookup: CDR1 GTSNPN, CDR2 SVGIG (reference sequence). This chain's CDR3 is CAWNRGQPNYGYTF. The CDR3 DNA reads TGTGCCTGGAATAGGGGACAGCCTAACTATGGCTACACCTTC.